This TCR beta chain was identified during a study of CD8 T cells in Susac syndrome. Regarding the study as a whole: By the study's own acknowledgment, its TCR sequencing and HLA analysis included relatively few individuals.

Reverse transcription used about 0.45 to 1 ug RNA and random hexamers. It was immunoSEQ multiplex PCR that amplified TCR beta CDR3 across 54 Vbeta and 13 Jbeta. TCRdb recomputed calls from the immunoSEQ multiplex PCR reads with MiXCR, one row per CDR3 protein. The sample contains some 150,000 distinct CDR3 sequences, approximately 96% of which appear only once. On this clonotype itself: The target antigen is unknown.

V shed 6 bases and J 2 bases; nucleotides not matched to a gene: 12. The CDR3 sequence is 16 residues long. Germline V gene sequence: CDR1 MNHEY, CDR2 SMNVEV (reference sequence). The source of this sequence is a human donor with multiple sclerosis. The V gene is TRBV27, the J gene TRBJ2-5; 7 bases agree with TRBD1. Sequencing was performed on CD8+ T cells from PBMCs. The CDR3 nucleotides are TGTGCCAGCAGCTCCCTACCCCGGGACAGTCAAGAGACCCAGTACTTC. It is translated as CASSSLPRDSQETQYF.